What follows are 10 T cell receptor beta chains derived from one specimen sequenced in a study of T-cell memory formation after mild COVID-19. TCRdb itself ran the 5' RACE reads through MiXCR, one entry per CDR3 protein. The sample has about 34,000 distinct CDR3 sequences; 7% to 8% are singletons. The sequenced material came from PBMCs or a T cell subset sorted from them (not recorded which). These receptors came from a man between 18 and 35 years old who had mild COVID-19 (a few samples of this study predate the infection). Cell type and time point are not known.

There are many counts of this clonotype. The V call is TRBV6-1, the J call TRBJ1-2, with 7 bases that match TRBD1. Germline V CDR1 and CDR2: MNHNS, SASEGT. There are 13 residues in the CDR3. J gave up 7 bases and V 6 bases, and 8 bases lay outside the gene matches. For the CDR3, the DNA is TGTGCCAGCAGGGAAACAGGGGTTGGTGGCTACACCTTC. Encoded protein: CASRETGVGGYTF.

This clonotype was counted at least ten times. This chain links TRBV10-3 with TRBJ2-3; 7 positions match TRBD2. Germline CDR1 ENHRY, CDR2 SYGVKD. Trimming removed 8 bases from V and 0 bases from J; junction bases left unmatched: 2. This CDR3 is built from 13 residues. CDR3 DNA: TGTGCCATCCGGGGGGACAGCACAGATACGCAGTATTTT. It encodes CAIRGDSTDTQYF.

The chain is built from TRBV5-1 and TRBJ1-5; TRBD1 is a possible D gene (6 bases). Looked up from germline, CDR1 is SGHRS and CDR2 is YFSETQ. CDR3 size: 15 residues. Trimming left V 2 bases short and J 0 bases short, with 9 bases between. The CDR3 loop is CASSLGGDSNQPQHF. The CDR3, as DNA: TGCGCCAGCAGCTTAGGGGGGGATAGCAATCAGCCCCAGCATTTT.

In this sample, this clonotype turned up many times. The genes are TRBV7-2 and TRBJ1-5, with D unresolved. The CDR3 extends over 15 amino acids. The ends were cut back, 1 base at V and 4 bases at J, with 11 bases in the middle. Germline-derived CDR1 and CDR2 are SGHTA and FQGNSA. CDR3 sequence: CASSLVYSPNQPQHF. The CDR3 bases are TGTGCCAGCAGCTTAGTCTACAGCCCTAATCAGCCCCAGCATTTT.

The rearrangement joins TRBV20-1 to TRBJ1-2; D possibly corresponds to TRBD1 (6 bases). This CDR3 spans 12 amino acids. The germline CDR1 and CDR2 sequences are DFQATT and SNEGSKA (reference sequence). V was pared by 4 bases and J by 4 bases, with 10 bases between. CDR3 loop: CSATSRGYGYTF. The CDR3, as DNA: TGCAGTGCTACCTCCAGGGGCTATGGCTACACCTTC.

This clonotype was recorded at least ten times. This rearrangement joins TRBV20-1 to TRBJ1-2; TRBD1 matches 7 bases. V lost 0 bases, J lost 2 bases, and 6 bases stayed unmatched. This CDR3 is built from 15 residues. Germline lookup yields CDR1 DFQATT and CDR2 SNEGSKA (reference sequence). The CDR3 spells CSARDSARGNYGYTF. The CDR3 region has the DNA TGCAGTGCTAGAGATTCGGCCAGGGGGAACTATGGCTACACCTTC.

This clonotype was counted ten times or more. DNA for the CDR3: TGCAGTGCTCCTAGATTGGGGCGCTGGGATACTGAAGCTTTCTTT. It yields the protein CSAPRLGRWDTEAFF. This sequence joins TRBV20-1 and TRBJ1-1; D is perhaps TRBD1 (5 bases). This CDR3 is 15 amino acids long. Germline V gene lookup returns CDR1 DFQATT and CDR2 SNEGSKA (reference sequence). V was trimmed by 5 bases and J by 5 bases, leaving 21 bases between them.

This clonotype turned up a few times. This sequence joins TRBV12-3 or TRBV12-4 and TRBJ2-7; D is perhaps TRBD1 (6 bases). V shed 5 bases and J shed 1 base, with 15 bases lying between them. CDR3 length: 15 residues. Here the CDR3 reads CASSLRGTASYEQYF. CDR3 coding DNA: TGTGCCAGCAGTCTAAGGGGGACGGCGTCCTACGAGCAGTACTTC.

This rearrangement joins TRBV3-1 to TRBJ2-2; TRBD2 aligns across 7 bases. With V trimmed by 4 bases and J by 6 bases, 14 bases remained unmatched. Germline CDR1 is LGHDT and CDR2 is YNNKEL (reference sequence). This CDR3 has 17 amino acids. The CDR3 bases are TGTGCCAGCAGCCTCCTGGGCGGGGGACCGGGGGCCGGGGAGCTGTTTTTT. Protein sequence: CASSLLGGGPGAGELFF. The full variable domain, rest sourced from reference TRBV3-1 and TRBJ2-2, is DTAVSQTPKYLVTQMGNDKSIKCEQNLGHDTMYWYKQDSKKFLKIMFSYNNKELIINETVPNRFSPKSPDKAHLNLHINSLELGDSAVYFCASSLLGGGPGAGELFFGEGSRLTVL.

This clonotype has only a few counts. V usage is TRBV11-2 and J usage is TRBJ1-3; 9 nucleotides align to TRBD1. Germline V gene sequence: CDR1 SGHAT, CDR2 FQNNGV. The CDR3 is 13 residues long. V shed 5 bases, J shed 8 bases, and the junction held 4 bases outside the gene matches. The CDR3 loop reads CASSPWTGDTIYF. CDR3 in DNA: TGTGCCAGCAGCCCCTGGACAGGGGACACCATATATTTT. The full variable domain, in which reference TRBV11-2 and TRBJ1-3 provide the parts outside the CDR3, is EAGVAQSPRYKIIEKRQSVAFWCNPISGHATLYWYQQILGQGPKLLIQFQNNGVVDDSQLPKDRFSAERLKGVDSTLKIQPAKLEDSAVYLCASSPWTGDTIYFGEGSWLTVV.